The 18 T cell receptor beta chains reported below all come from one sample, sequenced in a study of metastatic and nonmetastatic thyroid tumors (dated by TCRdb to about 2020). No treatment had been received by any patient before thyroid surgery. The receptor library was made with PCR. The instrument given in TCRdb is Illumina HiSeq 4000. TCRdb's own reprocessing of the public reads used fastp at Q25 and MiXCR and kept productive beta chains. Across this sample there are about 15,000 clones, with 30% to 40% seen only once. The top ten clones comprise roughly a tenth of the sample. Sequencing was done on a sample of blood. The receptors here all came from a female donor with papillary thyroid cancer or a benign thyroid nodule (not recorded which). Some clones in this sample may be carry-over from other donors' samples.

This chain links TRBV10-3 with TRBJ2-6, with D tentatively TRBD2 (5 bases). The CDR3 contains 15 residues. From germline, CDR1 is ENHRY and CDR2 SYGVKD. Trimming removed 3 bases at V and 1 base at J, with 7 bases between. CDR3 residues: CAISEAESGANVLTF. The CDR3 DNA follows: TGTGCCATCAGTGAAGCGGAGTCTGGGGCCAACGTCCTGACTTTC.

This clone was detected only a few times. The chain has TRBV6-2 or TRBV6-3 and TRBJ1-2; D unresolved. The CDR3 totals 17 residues. Looked up from germline, CDR1 is MNHEY and CDR2 is SVGEGT. V lost 0 bases, J lost 4 bases, and 18 bases lay in between. CDR3 in DNA: TGTGCCAGCAGTTACTCGACCTATGCCAGGCCCGGCTATGGCTACACCTTC. It is translated as CASSYSTYARPGYGYTF.

By share of the sample, this clone is medium-sized (0.01 to 0.1%). This rearrangement joins TRBV30 to TRBJ2-3; D uncertain. The V end was cut by 3 bases, the J end by 1 base, with 8 bases between. Germline V CDR1 and CDR2: GTSNPN, SVGIG (reference sequence). The CDR3 contains 13 residues. CDR3 amino acids: CAWRKQGTDTQYF. The CDR3 DNA reads as TGTGCCTGGAGGAAACAAGGCACAGATACGCAGTATTTT.

By share, this clone ranks as medium-sized. The J gene is TRBJ1-5, the V gene TRBV6-1, with D unclear. The CDR3 sequence is 13 residues long. CDR1 and CDR2 from the germline V gene are MNHNS and SASEGT. V was clipped by 6 bases and J by 4 bases, with 10 bases between them. The CDR3 region has the DNA TGTGCCAGCAGGGGTAGAGATAATCAGCCCCAGCATTTT. It is translated as CASRGRDNQPQHF.

This clone was detected once. The rearrangement uses TRBV11-2 and TRBJ2-1; D perhaps matches TRBD2 (6 bases). The germline V gene encodes CDR1 SGHAT and CDR2 FQNNGV. The germline V and J ends were trimmed by 5 bases and 6 bases, with 17 bases remaining between them. CDR3 length: 15 residues. The CDR3 DNA is TGTGCCAGCAGCCCGGAGGGTGACCAACGCAATGAGCAGTTCTTC. It is translated as CASSPEGDQRNEQFF.

This clone was observed a handful of times. The germline gene is not matched at one end of the junction; a read error may be the cause. The rearrangement links TRBV29-1 to TRBJ2-2; D is perhaps TRBD1 (6 bases). The CDR3 is 15 residues long. Germline CDR1 reads SQVTM; CDR2 reads ANQGSEA. Written as DNA, the CDR3 is TGCAGTGGGAAACAGGGACGGTCGAACACCGAGGAGCTGTTTTTT. Translating it yields CSGKQGRSNTEELFF.

This clone came up a few times. CDR3 coding DNA: TGCGCCAGCAGTGAGTCGGTCATATATAAGCCCTACGAGCAGTACTTC. Protein product: CASSESVIYKPYEQYF. The rearrangement uses TRBV10-1 and TRBJ2-7, with no clear D. Germline assignment: CDR1 WNHNN and CDR2 SYGVQD (reference sequence). The CDR3 totals 16 residues. Trimming cost V 0 bases and J 2 bases, with 14 bases left between them.

This clone was observed many times. The chain combines TRBV29-1 with TRBJ2-7; D gene unclear. V shed 4 bases and J shed 0 bases, with 7 bases lying between them. Germline V gene data show CDR1 as SQVTM and CDR2 as ANQGSEA. The CDR3 is 12 amino acids. The CDR3 is CSVVVNSYEQYF. The CDR3 DNA reads TGCAGCGTTGTCGTCAACTCCTACGAGCAGTACTTC.

This clone was seen more than once but under ten times. The V and J genes are TRBV2 and TRBJ1-2, with D uncertain. From germline, CDR1 is SNHLY and CDR2 FYNNEI. This CDR3 has 14 amino acids. Trimming pared 3 bases from V and 2 bases from J, leaving 10 bases between. The CDR3 is CASSEGRRNYGYTF. The CDR3 nucleotides read TGTGCCAGCAGTGAGGGCAGGCGGAACTATGGCTACACCTTC.

The genes are TRBV7-8 and TRBJ2-5, with D possibly TRBD2 on 6 matching bases. The CDR3 has 14 residues. Germline CDR1 SGHVS, CDR2 FQNEAQ. V lost 10 bases and J lost 5, with 20 bases in between. CDR3 protein: CATVSGGGGETQYF. CDR3 nucleotide sequence: TGTGCCACCGTTAGCGGAGGAGGTGGGGAGACCCAGTACTTC. Looking up the rest from reference TRBV7-8 and TRBJ2-5 gives the full variable domain: GAGVSQSPRYKVAKRGQDVALRCDPISGHVSLFWYQQALGQGPEFLTYFQNEAQLDKSGLPSDRFFAERPEGSVSTLKIQRTQQEDSAVYLCATVSGGGGETQYFGPGTRLLVL.

This clone has ten or more counts. Given the absence of the conserved phenylalanine or tryptophan at the CDR3 end, a read error is likely. The DNA is omitted, as the CDR3 cannot be located on it reliably, and the CDR3 follows TCRdb's listing. The chain uses TRBV6-4 and TRBJ2-1; the D segment call TRBD2 is taken from the table without a DNA check. The CDR3 adds up to 11 amino acids, both ends counted. CDR1 is MRHNA, CDR2 SNTAGT, per germline. The CDR3 loop reads CASSDRGTKRV.

This chain uses TRBV25-1 with TRBJ1-6; D unresolved. Germline CDR1 reads MGHDK; CDR2 reads SYGVNS. The CDR3 spans 14 residues. V dropped 6 bases and J dropped 9 bases, with 15 bases sitting between them. The CDR3: CASSRSGGSSPLHF. CDR3 nucleotides: TGTGCCAGCAGCCGGTCCGGCGGAAGTTCACCCCTCCACTTT.

Only one count was recorded for this clone. V is TRBV20-1 and J is TRBJ2-7; 8 nucleotides line up with TRBD2. The end of the DNA aligns better with TRBJ2-5, so the J call may be wrong. The CDR3 totals 13 residues. The V gene's germline CDR1 is DFQATT and CDR2 SNEGSKA (reference sequence). The DNA for the CDR3 is TGCAGTGCTATGAACCCAACTAGCGGGACCCAGTACTTC. Translation: CSAMNPTSGTQYF.

This clone was found many times. At the DNA level, this CDR3 is encoded by other sequences in the same sample as well. The rearrangement links TRBV30 to TRBJ2-1; TRBD1 matches 9 bases. Germline V gene sequence: CDR1 GTSNPN, CDR2 SVGIG (reference sequence). The CDR3 has 13 residues. The V gene end was trimmed by 3 bases and the J gene end by 9 bases; junction bases not matched to a gene: 6. In DNA, the CDR3 is TGTGCCTGGAGGGACGGACAGGGGTCTGAGCAGTTCTTC. Protein: CAWRDGQGSEQFF.

The chain is built from TRBV5-6 and TRBJ2-3; D not resolved. The V end lost 0 bases, the J end lost 7 bases, and 9 bases lay between the germline ends. CDR1 and CDR2 from the germline V gene are SGHDT and YYEEEE. This CDR3 comprises 13 residues. This chain's CDR3 is CASSLGFTYTQYF. CDR3 bases: TGTGCCAGCAGCTTGGGGTTTACATATACGCAGTATTTT.

The chain has TRBV5-1 and TRBJ1-3, with D possibly being TRBD1 (5 bases). CDR3 length equals 14 residues. Germline V lookup: CDR1 SGHRS, CDR2 YFSETQ. Deletions cut 4 bases from V and 0 bases from J, with 8 bases between. CDR3 sequence reads: CASSGASSGNTIYF. CDR3 sequence (DNA): TGCGCCAGCAGCGGGGCAAGCTCTGGAAACACCATATATTTT.

The chain couples TRBV7-3 to TRBJ2-6; TRBD2 is a possible D gene (5 bases). Germline loops: CDR1 SGHTA, CDR2 FQGTGA. V was shortened by 5 bases and J by 2 bases, with 16 bases between the two germline ends. The CDR3 runs to 17 residues. The CDR3 here is CASSPGKIRAGANVLTF. The DNA for the CDR3 is TGTGCCAGCAGCCCGGGGAAGATCCGAGCTGGGGCCAACGTCCTGACTTTC.

This clone was observed at least ten times. The chain links TRBV3-1 to TRBJ1-1; possible D gene TRBD1, 6 bases. The germline V gene has CDR1 LGHDT and CDR2 YNNKEL (reference sequence). The CDR3 loop spans 15 amino acids. Trimming left V 1 base short and J 5 bases short, with 14 bases between. The CDR3 nucleotides are TGTGCCAGCAGCCAAGCTGCAGGGGAATGGACTGAAGCTTTCTTT. It yields the protein CASSQAAGEWTEAFF.